A selection of T cell receptor beta chains follows, all from one sample in a study of T cell responses to AZD1222 COVID-19 vaccine. Sequenced by immunoSEQ multiplex PCR; TCRdb stores in-frame clones only, minus some. Here the sample spans about 120,000 clones, 90% to 95% being singletons. Sample: peripheral blood, taken on day 0 of AZD1222 vaccination. The receptors were gathered from an adult in good health. The conserved cysteine and the conserved F or W are not part of the CDR3 here. The size field is filled for only some rows; it gives once, few, many or a size class.

clone_size,v_call,cdr3_aa
.,TRBV7-9,ASSEGLHSGNTIY
.,TRBV9,ASSVANSAAGEQF
once,TRBV10-3,AISESGLSNTGELF
.,TRBV5-1,ASSWGLAITDTQY
.,TRBV7-8,ASSLYPASGQIHTEAF
.,TRBV6-5,ASSENPSPDTQY
.,TRBV20-1,SASNRAFSNQPQH
.,TRBV27,ASRTGTNYGYT
.,TRBV10-3,ALGPLAGGLYEQY
.,TRBV7-9,ASTSSGGYEQY
.,TRBV28,ARAGVGNQPQH
.,TRBV19,ASSSPEGEKLF
.,TRBV5-4,ASSLGISYNEQF
.,TRBV6-5,ASSYARVTDTQY
.,TRBV29-1,SARTGGGEQY
.,TRBV4-1,ASSQAGTWGPYEQY
.,TRBV27,ASSFGVTIYEQY
.,TRBV5-4,ASSGTLNTEAF
.,TRBV3-1/TRBV3-2,ASSQGSGSEGIQY
.,TRBV4-1,ASSLRGRTDTEAF
.,TRBV7-7,ASSLDGRADREQY
.,TRBV11-2,ASSPTDRTYEQY
.,TRBV6-5,AILGRTGELF
.,TRBV5-5,ASSLTTGGSETQY
.,TRBV5-1,ASSLAGGPRGAF
.,TRBV7-3,ASSLIPQGYNEQF